The present T cell receptor (beta chain) was sequenced within a study of tumor-infiltrating lymphocytes in glioblastoma multiforme. Study results and caveats: Only one glioblastoma patient had TCR and mutation analysis.

The length of the CDR3 is 16 residues. CDR1 and CDR2 (germline): SEHNR, FQNEAQ (reference sequence). TCR beta libraries were built from RNA through three nested multiplex PCR rounds using modified ARM-PCR. TCRdb itself ran the multiplex PCR reads through MiXCR, one entry per CDR3 protein. The sample holds some 13,000 distinct CDR3 sequences; under 70% are singletons and the top ten take 25% to 40%. Concerning this clonotype: Its antigen is unidentified. Sequence at one end of the junction differs from germline and may be a read error.

The source material was brain tumor tissue. This receptor was identified in a male donor with glioblastoma. This chain links TRBV7-9 with TRBJ2-3; D not certain. The chain's CDR3 is CASSLGPQPSTDTQYF. CDR3 DNA: TGTGCTAGCAGCCTAGGGCCCCAACCTAGCACAGATACGCAGTATTTT.